Listed here is a single T cell receptor (beta chain). Here immunoSEQ multiplex PCR was the method, and the copy in TCRdb shows in-frame clones only, minus some. The sample includes some 400,000 clones, around 93% of them seen just once. Germline values: CDR1 MNHEY, CDR2 SMNVEV (reference sequence). The V segment lost 2 bases and the J segment 9 bases; nucleotides outside the gene matches: 13. There are 16 residues in the CDR3. This specimen belongs to a study of shared T cell receptors in the human thymus. Sequenced input: thymocytes. This chain joins TRBV27 and TRBJ2-7; 10 bases fit TRBD2. The TCR comes from a human donor. The CDR3 loop is CASSLTRTSGRWGQYF. DNA of the CDR3: TGTGCCAGCAGTTTAACCCGGACTAGCGGACGGTGGGGGCAGTACTTC.